Detailed here is one T cell receptor (beta chain). V dropped 8 bases and J dropped 4 bases, with 12 bases sitting between them. The CDR3 extends over 13 amino acids. Germline V lookup: CDR1 MNHNY, CDR2 SVGAGI (reference sequence). Here immunoSEQ multiplex PCR was the method, and the copy in TCRdb shows in-frame clones only, minus some. The table records some 100,000 clones, around 94% of them present only once. This entry belongs to a study of blood T cell repertoires in COVID-19. The sequenced material came from peripheral blood. The receptor comes from a woman aged 55 to 70 with active COVID-19. This rearrangement joins TRBV6-6 to TRBJ1-3; TRBD1 is a possible D gene (6 bases). The CDR3 DNA follows: TGTGCCAGCTTTGACAGGTCCGGAAACACCATATATTTT. Protein product: CASFDRSGNTIYF.